This T cell receptor (beta chain) was sequenced in a study of T-cell reconstitution after alpha-beta-depleted transplantation in children. Unique molecular identifiers were incorporated when the TCRbeta library was constructed. TCRdb itself ran the PCR reads through MiXCR, one entry per CDR3 protein. The data hold over 300,000 distinct CDR3 sequences, with about a tenth observed a single time. Per germline, CDR1 MNHEY and CDR2 SMNVEV (reference sequence). This CDR3 comprises 14 residues. V was clipped by 6 bases and J by 5 bases, with 13 bases between them. There are many counts of this clonotype. This sample comprised PBMCs from the stem cell graft donor, obtained from the stem cell graft. The chain links TRBV27 to TRBJ1-4; no clear D gene. The source is a human donor who donated a stem cell graft to a child with acute lymphoblastic leukemia. CDR3 DNA: TGTGCCAGCAGCCTACGGCTAGCCAATGAAAAACTGTTTTTT. It specifies CASSLRLANEKLFF.